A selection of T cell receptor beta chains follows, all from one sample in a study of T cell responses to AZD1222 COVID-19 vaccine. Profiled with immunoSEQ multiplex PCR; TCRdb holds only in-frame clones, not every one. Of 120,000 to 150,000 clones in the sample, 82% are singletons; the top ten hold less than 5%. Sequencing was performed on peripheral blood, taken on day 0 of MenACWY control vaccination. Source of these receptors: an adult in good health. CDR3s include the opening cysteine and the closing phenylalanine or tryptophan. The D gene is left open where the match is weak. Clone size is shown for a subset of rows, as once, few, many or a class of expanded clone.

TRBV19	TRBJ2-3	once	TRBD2	TGTGCCAGTAGTAGACTAGCGGGGGGGAACACAGATACGCAGTATTTT	CASSRLAGGNTDTQYF
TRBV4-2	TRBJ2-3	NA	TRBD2	TGTGCCAGCAGCCCGAGGGCGGGGAGGGTAGATACGCAGTATTTT	CASSPRAGRVDTQYF
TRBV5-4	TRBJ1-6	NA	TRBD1	TGTGCCAGCAGCCTCCGGGACAGGGCTTCACCCCTCCACTTT	CASSLRDRASPLHF
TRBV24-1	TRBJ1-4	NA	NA	TGTGCCACCAGTGATCCGGCCTCAACTAATGAAAAACTGTTTTTT	CATSDPASTNEKLFF
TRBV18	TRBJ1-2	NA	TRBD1	TGTGCCAGCTCACGCTCAAGACAGGGTGGGGATTATGGCTACACCTTC	CASSRSRQGGDYGYTF
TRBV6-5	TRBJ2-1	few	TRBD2	TGTGCCAGCACCTCCGGGACTAGCGGCCGGGGTGAGCAGTTCTTC	CASTSGTSGRGEQFF
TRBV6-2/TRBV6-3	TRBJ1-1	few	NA	TGTGCCAGCAGTTACCGTGCAGGGCAGACTGAAGCTTTCTTT	CASSYRAGQTEAFF
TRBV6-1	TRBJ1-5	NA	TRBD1	TGTGCCAGCAGTGAAGTAAAGACAGGGATTAGCAATCAGCCCCAGCATTTT	CASSEVKTGISNQPQHF
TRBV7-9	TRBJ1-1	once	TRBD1	TGTGCCAGCAGCTTCAGGGACAGCGGGAACACTGAAGCTTTCTTT	CASSFRDSGNTEAFF
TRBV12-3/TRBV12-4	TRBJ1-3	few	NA	TGTGCCAGCAGTTCAAGGGACACCATATATTTT	CASSSRDTIYF
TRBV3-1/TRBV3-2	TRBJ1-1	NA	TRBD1	TGTGCCAGCAGCCCGCCCGGACAGGGTCGGACTGAAGCTTTCTTT	CASSPPGQGRTEAFF
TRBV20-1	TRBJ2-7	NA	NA	TGCAGTGCTAGTGGTTCGGGGGTAAGGGGCGAGCAGTACTTC	CSASGSGVRGEQYF
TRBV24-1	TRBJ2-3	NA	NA	TGTGCCACCACTCCTGGAGGGGCCACAGATACGCAGTATTTT	CATTPGGATDTQYF
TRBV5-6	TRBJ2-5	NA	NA	TGTGCCAGCAGCTTCGGAGGCCTTACGGGTGGGACCCAGTACTTC	CASSFGGLTGGTQYF
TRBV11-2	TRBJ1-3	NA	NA	TGTGCCAGCAGCCGAGGTGGGACCGACTCTGGAAACACCATATATTTT	CASSRGGTDSGNTIYF
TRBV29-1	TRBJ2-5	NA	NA	TGCAGCGTTACATCGGGGTCCGAAGAGACCCAGTACTTC	CSVTSGSEETQYF
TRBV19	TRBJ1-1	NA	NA	TGTGCCACCCAGAACACTGAAGCTTTCTTT	CATQNTEAFF
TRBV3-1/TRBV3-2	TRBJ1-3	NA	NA	TGTGCCAGCAGCCAAGGCGCAGGGAGGGGAAACACCATATATTTT	CASSQGAGRGNTIYF
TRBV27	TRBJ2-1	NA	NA	TGTGCCAGCAGTTTACCGGGGACGGTTGAGCAGTTCTTC	CASSLPGTVEQFF
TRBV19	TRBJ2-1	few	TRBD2	TGTGCCAGTAGGAATAGCGGGGGGGCGGATGAGCAGTTCTTC	CASRNSGGADEQFF
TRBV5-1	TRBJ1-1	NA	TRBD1	TGCGCCAGCAGCCTCGGACAGGGGCGCCCTATGAACACTGAAGCTTTCTTT	CASSLGQGRPMNTEAFF
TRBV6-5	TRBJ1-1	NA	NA	TGTGCCAGCAGACAGAGTACGACTGAAGCTTTCTTT	CASRQSTTEAFF
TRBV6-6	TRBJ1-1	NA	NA	TGTGCCAGCAGTCGCCTTTTGAACACTGAAGCTTTCTTT	CASSRLLNTEAFF
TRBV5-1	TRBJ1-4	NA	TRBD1	TGCGCCAGCACGGCTGACAGGGGAGGCGAAAAACTGTTTTTT	CASTADRGGEKLFF
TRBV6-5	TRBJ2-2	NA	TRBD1	TGTGCCACCGAGACAGGGGGTGACACCGGGGAGCTGTTTTTT	CATETGGDTGELFF
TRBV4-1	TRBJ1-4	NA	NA	TGCGCCAGCAGCCAAGATGGGCTGAGGAGGGAAAAACTGTTTTTT	CASSQDGLRREKLFF
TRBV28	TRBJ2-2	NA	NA	TGTGCCAGCAGTTTAGGAACAGGGCGGCACACCGGGGAGCTGTTTTTT	CASSLGTGRHTGELFF
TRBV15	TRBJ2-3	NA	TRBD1	TGTGCCACCAGCAGAGGTCAGGGGGCTTATACAGATACGCAGTATTTT	CATSRGQGAYTDTQYF
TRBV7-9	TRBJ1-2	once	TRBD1	TGTGCCAGCAGCCCAGGACAGGGCTATGGCTACACCTTC	CASSPGQGYGYTF
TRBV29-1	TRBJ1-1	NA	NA	TGCAGCGTATCTGTGAGTAACACTGAAGCTTTCTTT	CSVSVSNTEAFF
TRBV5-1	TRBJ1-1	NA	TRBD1	TGCGCCAGCAGCTTGACCGGGACAGGTGGAATGAACACTGAAGCTTTCTTT	CASSLTGTGGMNTEAFF
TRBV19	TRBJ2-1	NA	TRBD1	TGTGCCAGTAGATTCCTCGAAGGACAGGGAAACGGGAATGAGCAGTTCTTC	CASRFLEGQGNGNEQFF
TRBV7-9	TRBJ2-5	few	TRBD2	TGTGCCAGCAGCTGGTATAGCGGGGGGTTGGAGACCCAGTACTTC	CASSWYSGGLETQYF
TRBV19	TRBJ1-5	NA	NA	TGTGCCAGTAGTATAAGCATGGGCCAGCCCCAGCATTTT	CASSISMGQPQHF
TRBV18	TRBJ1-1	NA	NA	TGTGCCAGCTCGATCCAGGGAAAGGACACTGAAGCTTTCTTT	CASSIQGKDTEAFF
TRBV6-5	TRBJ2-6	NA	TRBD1	TGTGCCAGCAGCCCAGGGGGCTCTGGGGCCAACGTCCTGACTTTC	CASSPGGSGANVLTF
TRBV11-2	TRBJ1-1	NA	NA	TGTGCCAGCAGCAAGAACACTGAAGCTTTCTTT	CASSKNTEAFF
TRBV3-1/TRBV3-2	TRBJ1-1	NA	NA	TGTGCCAGCAGCCAATCGTCAGAGAACACTGAAGCTTTCTTT	CASSQSSENTEAFF
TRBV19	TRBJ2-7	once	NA	TGTGCCAGTAGTATCAGTGTCCTCTACGAGCAGTACTTC	CASSISVLYEQYF
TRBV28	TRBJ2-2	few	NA	TGTGCCAGCAGTTTAGCACAAAACACCGGGGAGCTGTTTTTT	CASSLAQNTGELFF